This is a list of T cell receptor beta chains from one sample in a study of shared clonotypes between healthy human individuals. The repertoire was sequenced with immunoSEQ multiplex PCR; TCRdb's copy has only in-frame clones and lacks some. The data show some 1 million clones, about 75% seen once. Source material: memory CD4+ T cells sorted from blood. These receptors were collected from a young man in good health. Each CDR3 is given with its conserved first and last residue. The D gene is left open where the match is weak. The size field is filled for only some rows; it gives once, few, many or a size class.

j_call cdr3_length d_call clone_size v_call cdr3_nt cdr3_aa
TRBJ2-1 12 NA many TRBV2 TGTGCCAGCAGTGTATCAGACAATGAGCAGTTCTTC CASSVSDNEQFF
TRBJ1-1 14 NA NA TRBV5-1 TGCGCCAGCAGCTCGAATACAGGGAACACTGAAGCTTTCTTT CASSSNTGNTEAFF
TRBJ2-5 12 NA NA TRBV6-1 TGTGCCAGCAGTTCGGACAGTCCCGGCCAGTACTTC CASSSDSPGQYF
TRBJ1-5 13 NA NA TRBV7-2 TGTGCCAGCAGCTTCAGGAGCAATCAGCCCCAGCATTTT CASSFRSNQPQHF
TRBJ1-1 15 TRBD1 NA TRBV5-1 TGCGCCAGCAGCTCCCAGGACAGGGGGCTGAGTAAAGCTTTCTTT CASSSQDRGLSKAFF
TRBJ1-5 13 TRBD1 once TRBV9 TGTGCCCCCATGAGGGGGCGCAATCAGCCCCAGCATTTT CAPMRGRNQPQHF
TRBJ2-7 14 TRBD1 NA TRBV5-1 TGCGCCAGCAGCGGGGGGACAGGGCACTACGAGCAGTACTTC CASSGGTGHYEQYF
TRBJ2-3 15 TRBD1 NA TRBV5-1 TGCGCCAGCAGCTTGGAGGGACAGTTAGCAGATACGCAGTATTTT CASSLEGQLADTQYF
TRBJ2-3 11 NA NA TRBV29-1 TGCAGCGTGGGTCCCCAAGATACGCAGTATTTT CSVGPQDTQYF
TRBJ2-7 14 NA once TRBV6-5 TGTGCCAGCAGTTACTCGGGGGGTCCCCACGAGCAGTACTTC CASSYSGGPHEQYF
TRBJ1-6 14 TRBD1 NA TRBV28 TGTGCCAGCAGCTTGGGACAGGACAGATCACCCCTCCACTTT CASSLGQDRSPLHF
TRBJ1-2 13 TRBD1 NA TRBV10-2 TGCGCCAGCAGTGAGTCCAGGGGGGGCGGCTACACCTTC CASSESRGGGYTF
TRBJ2-3 14 NA once TRBV5-1 TGCGCCAGCAGCTTCACGGGGCGCGCAGATACGCAGTATTTT CASSFTGRADTQYF
TRBJ2-2 15 TRBD2 NA TRBV30 TGTGCCTGGAGTGCACTAGCGCAAAACACCGGGGAGCTGTTTTTT CAWSALAQNTGELFF
TRBJ2-1 17 TRBD2 NA TRBV9 TGTGCCAGCAGCGTAGCGCCTAGCGGGAGGGTAGGCGATGAGCAGTTCTTC CASSVAPSGRVGDEQFF
TRBJ1-1 15 TRBD1 NA TRBV7-9 TGTGCCAGCAGCTCAAGACAGGGTACCGGCACTGAAGCTTTCTTT CASSSRQGTGTEAFF
TRBJ2-7 16 NA NA TRBV13 TGTGCCAGCAGCTTCCTCGGGAAGGGTCAACGGTACGAGCAGTACTTC CASSFLGKGQRYEQYF
TRBJ2-5 15 TRBD2 NA TRBV5-1 TGCGCCAGCAGACGAGGACTAGCGGTCCAAGAGACCCAGTACTTC CASRRGLAVQETQYF
TRBJ1-5 14 NA few TRBV15 TGTGCCACCAGCAGAGGAGACAGCAATCAGCCCCAGCATTTT CATSRGDSNQPQHF
TRBJ1-5 15 NA NA TRBV7-2 TGTGCCAGCAGCTTAGATGGGGGGGCCAGTCAGCCCCAGCATTTT CASSLDGGASQPQHF
TRBJ2-3 15 NA NA TRBV28 TGTGCCAGCAGTCGGCGATCGGGGGTCGCAGATACGCAGTATTTT CASSRRSGVADTQYF
TRBJ2-2 15 NA NA TRBV6-5 TGTGCCAGCAGTTACTTACAGGAATACACCGGGGAGCTGTTTTTT CASSYLQEYTGELFF
TRBJ1-2 16 NA NA TRBV1 TGCACCAGCAGCCAAGAAAGGGACGGAAAGAACTATGGCTACACCTTC CTSSQERDGKNYGYTF
TRBJ1-6 14 TRBD1 few TRBV6-1 TGTGCCAGCAAGGCAGGGGGCGAAAATTCACCCCTCCACTTT CASKAGGENSPLHF
TRBJ2-6 16 TRBD2 NA TRBV7-2 TGTGCCAGCAGCACCCGAGCGGGGTCCGGGGCCAACGTCCTGACTTTC CASSTRAGSGANVLTF
TRBJ1-5 17 NA NA TRBV28 TGTGCCAGCAGTTTTGCGGGATTTCCTTATAGCAATCAGCCCCAGCATTTT CASSFAGFPYSNQPQHF
TRBJ2-3 16 NA NA TRBV9 TGTGCCAGCAGCGTAGCGGGGCGGGGGCGCACAGATACGCAGTATTTT CASSVAGRGRTDTQYF
TRBJ2-3 17 TRBD2 NA TRBV5-5 TGTGCCAGCAGCTTGGTAGGGACTAGCGGCACCACAGATACGCAGTATTTT CASSLVGTSGTTDTQYF
TRBJ2-7 14 NA NA TRBV2 TGTGCCAGCAGGCCGTCGGTCAGCTCCTACGAGCAGTACTTC CASRPSVSSYEQYF
TRBJ1-1 13 NA NA TRBV6-6 TGTGCCAGCAGTTACGAGTCAGCTTTTGAAGCTTTCTTT CASSYESAFEAFF
TRBJ2-7 15 NA NA TRBV6-6 TGTGCCAGCAGTTACGCCCGGCCCCGGGAATACGAGCAGTACTTC CASSYARPREYEQYF
TRBJ2-5 14 NA NA TRBV7-2 TGTGCCAGCAGCTTCTTATCAGGGACCGAGACCCAGTACTTC CASSFLSGTETQYF
TRBJ2-4 13 NA few TRBV2 TGTGCCAGCAGTGCACAGGCCAAAAACATTCAGTACTTC CASSAQAKNIQYF
TRBJ1-3 16 NA NA TRBV28 TGTGCCAGCAGGCTCGCCGGGACTGCCGCGCAAAACACCATATATTTT CASRLAGTAAQNTIYF
TRBJ2-5 14 TRBD2 few TRBV6-1 TGTGCCAGCAGAATGGGCCTAGCGGGGGATTCCGAATACTTC CASRMGLAGDSEYF
TRBJ2-7 13 NA NA TRBV2 TGTGCCAGCAGTCGGGACAAGATTTACGAGCAGTACTTC CASSRDKIYEQYF
TRBJ2-7 15 NA NA TRBV4-1 TGCGCCAGCAGCCAAGACGGGGGCGGCACCTACGAGCAGTACTTC CASSQDGGGTYEQYF
TRBJ2-7 13 TRBD1 NA TRBV18 TGTGCCAGCACCTGGACAGGGGGCTACGAGCAGTACTTC CASTWTGGYEQYF
TRBJ1-6 15 TRBD1 NA TRBV5-5 TGTGCCAGCAGCTGGGGGACGGACAGGGCGGAACCCCTCCACTTT CASSWGTDRAEPLHF
TRBJ2-7 15 TRBD1 NA TRBV6-5 TGTGCCAGCAGCCGACTGGACAGGGGGATCTACGAGCAGTACTTC CASSRLDRGIYEQYF
TRBJ2-7 15 NA NA TRBV5-5 TGTGCCAGCAGCTACACTCAGGGGCCTCCCTACGAGCAGTACTTC CASSYTQGPPYEQYF
TRBJ2-1 14 NA NA TRBV19 TGTGCCACCAGGGGAGGGGGCCTCTACAATGAGCAGTTCTTC CATRGGGLYNEQFF
TRBJ2-4 17 NA NA TRBV5-1 TGCGCCAGCAGCTTGGCCTCTGGGACGCGAGCCAAAAACATTCAGTACTTC CASSLASGTRAKNIQYF
TRBJ2-7 17 TRBD2 once TRBV15 TGTGCCACCAGCAGAGAAGGTGGTAGCGGGAGCGGGTACGAGCAGTACTTC CATSREGGSGSGYEQYF
TRBJ1-2 16 NA NA TRBV5-8 TGTGCCAGCGGAGCCCGGGACACGACTATTAAGAGAACGTACACCTTC CASGARDTTIKRTYTF
TRBJ2-6 15 NA NA TRBV6-5 TGTGCCAGCAGTTACCAAGGGTCTGGGGCCAACGTCCTGACTTTC CASSYQGSGANVLTF
TRBJ2-5 14 NA NA TRBV18 TGTGCCAGCTCACCACCGATGGAGCAAGAGACCCAGTACTTC CASSPPMEQETQYF
TRBJ2-7 15 TRBD1 NA TRBV19 TGTGCCAGTAAACCGGAAGGGACAGGGGGCTACGAGCAGTACTTC CASKPEGTGGYEQYF
TRBJ2-6 17 TRBD2 NA TRBV7-2 TGTGCCAGCAGCTTAAGAGCGGGGGGGCCTGGGGCCAACGTCCTGACTTTC CASSLRAGGPGANVLTF